One TCR beta chain is described in this entry. This sample was taken from a study of blood T cell repertoires in COVID-19. The CDR3 is made up of 12 amino acids. Between the trimmed V and J ends, which lost 1 base and 8 bases, there was a span of 8 bases. Germline loops: CDR1 LGHNA, CDR2 YNFKEQ. Per the study methods: The assay estimated nucleated cells by amplifying reference gene primers. Here immunoSEQ multiplex PCR was the method, and the copy in TCRdb shows in-frame clones only, minus some. V and J calls and clone size come straight from that table; D and trimming were deduced from the DNA. In the table there are roughly 200,000 clones, about 83% of which are singletons. All enrollees were about 18 to 89 years old and from fewer than 30 US areas.

The sequence derives from a man aged 35 to 55 with acute COVID-19. The J gene is TRBJ1-2, the V gene TRBV4-2; D remains ambiguous. The sequencing input was PBMCs or T cells enriched from blood (not recorded which). In nucleotides, the CDR3 is TGTGCCAGCAGCCAAGCCCTGAGGGGCTACACCTTC. This translates into CASSQALRGYTF.